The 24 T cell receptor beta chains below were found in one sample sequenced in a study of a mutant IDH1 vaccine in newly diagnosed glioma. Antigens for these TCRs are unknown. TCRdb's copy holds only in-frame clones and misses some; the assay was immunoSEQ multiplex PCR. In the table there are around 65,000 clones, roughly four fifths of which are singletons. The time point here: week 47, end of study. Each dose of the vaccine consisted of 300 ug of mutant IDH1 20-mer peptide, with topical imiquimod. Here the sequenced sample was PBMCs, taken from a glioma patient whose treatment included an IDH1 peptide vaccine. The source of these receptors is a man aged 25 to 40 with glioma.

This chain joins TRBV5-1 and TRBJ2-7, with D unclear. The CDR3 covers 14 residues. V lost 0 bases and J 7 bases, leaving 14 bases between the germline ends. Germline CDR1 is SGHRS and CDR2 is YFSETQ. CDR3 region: CASSLEFDRFEQYF. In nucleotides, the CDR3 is TGCGCCAGCAGCTTGGAGTTTGACCGTTTTGAGCAGTACTTC.

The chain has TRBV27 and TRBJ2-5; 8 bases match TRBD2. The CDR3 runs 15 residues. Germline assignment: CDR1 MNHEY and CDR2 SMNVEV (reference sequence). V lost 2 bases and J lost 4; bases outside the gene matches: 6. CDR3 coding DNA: TGTGCCAGCAGTTTAGGTGCGGGGGGAAGAGAGACCCAGTACTTC. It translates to CASSLGAGGRETQYF.

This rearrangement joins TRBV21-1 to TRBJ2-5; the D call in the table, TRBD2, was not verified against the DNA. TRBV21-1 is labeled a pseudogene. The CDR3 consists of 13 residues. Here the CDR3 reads CASSSSGGKTQYF. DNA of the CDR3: TGTGCCAGCAGCTCTTCGGGCGGGAAGACCCAGTACTTC.

DNA for the CDR3: TGTGCCACCACCTCGGGGGGGCATTATGGCTACACCTTC. This codes for CATTSGGHYGYTF. The chain carries TRBV15 and TRBJ1-2, with D perhaps matching TRBD1 (6 bases). Trimming left V 7 bases short and J 5 bases short, with 14 bases between. Per germline, CDR1 LNHNV and CDR2 YYDKDF (reference sequence). CDR3 length: 13 residues.

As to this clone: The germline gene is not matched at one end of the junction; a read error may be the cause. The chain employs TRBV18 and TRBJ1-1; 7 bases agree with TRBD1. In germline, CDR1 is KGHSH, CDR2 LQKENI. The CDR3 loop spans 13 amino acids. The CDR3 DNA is TGTACCAGCTCAGGACAGGCGAACACTGAAGCTTTCTTT. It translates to CTSSGQANTEAFF.

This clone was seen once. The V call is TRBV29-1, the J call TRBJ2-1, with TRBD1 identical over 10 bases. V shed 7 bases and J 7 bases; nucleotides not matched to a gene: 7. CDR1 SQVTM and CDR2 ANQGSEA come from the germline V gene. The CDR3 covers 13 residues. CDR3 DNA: TGCAGCGCGGGACAGGGGTTTACAAATGAGCAGTTCTTC. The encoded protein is CSAGQGFTNEQFF.

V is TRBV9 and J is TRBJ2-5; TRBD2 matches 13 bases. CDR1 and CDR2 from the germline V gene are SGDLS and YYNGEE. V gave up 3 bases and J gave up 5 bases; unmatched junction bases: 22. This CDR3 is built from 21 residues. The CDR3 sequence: CASSASTSHPGLAGPLETQYF. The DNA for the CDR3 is TGTGCCAGCAGCGCAAGCACATCCCATCCGGGACTAGCGGGGCCTCTGGAGACCCAGTACTTC.

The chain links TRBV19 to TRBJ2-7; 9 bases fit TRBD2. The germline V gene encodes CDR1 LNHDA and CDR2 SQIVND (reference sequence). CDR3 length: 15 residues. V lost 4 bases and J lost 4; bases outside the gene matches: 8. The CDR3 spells CASSTQAGGRYEQYF. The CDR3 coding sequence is TGTGCCAGTAGTACCCAAGCGGGGGGCCGGTACGAGCAGTACTTC.

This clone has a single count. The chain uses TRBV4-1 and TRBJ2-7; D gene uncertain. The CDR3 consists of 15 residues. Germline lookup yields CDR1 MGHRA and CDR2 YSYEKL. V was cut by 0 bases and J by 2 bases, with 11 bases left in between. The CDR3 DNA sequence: TGCGCCAGCAGCCAAGACAGCGAGACCCCCTACGAGCAGTACTTC. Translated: CASSQDSETPYEQYF.

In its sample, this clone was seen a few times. As DNA, the CDR3 is TGTGCCAGCAGTGGCAGGGCGCAGCCCCAGCATTTT. Its translation: CASSGRAQPQHF. The chain uses TRBV2 and TRBJ1-5; D possibly corresponds to TRBD1 (5 bases). V gave up 4 bases and J gave up 7 bases, with 8 bases separating them. This CDR3 spans 12 amino acids. In germline, CDR1 is SNHLY, CDR2 FYNNEI.

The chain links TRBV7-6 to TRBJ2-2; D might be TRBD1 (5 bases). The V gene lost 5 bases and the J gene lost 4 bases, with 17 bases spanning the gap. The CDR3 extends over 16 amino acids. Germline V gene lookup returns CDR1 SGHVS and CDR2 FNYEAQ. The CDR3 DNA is TGTGCCAGCAGCGGAACGGCAGGGATCGGCACCGGGGAGCTGTTTTTT. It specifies CASSGTAGIGTGELFF.

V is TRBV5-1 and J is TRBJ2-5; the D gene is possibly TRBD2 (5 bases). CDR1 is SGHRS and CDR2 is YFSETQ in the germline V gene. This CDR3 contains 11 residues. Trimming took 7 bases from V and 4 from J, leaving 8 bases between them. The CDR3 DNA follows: TGCGCCAGCGCTGAGGGAGAGACCCAGTACTTC. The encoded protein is CASAEGETQYF.

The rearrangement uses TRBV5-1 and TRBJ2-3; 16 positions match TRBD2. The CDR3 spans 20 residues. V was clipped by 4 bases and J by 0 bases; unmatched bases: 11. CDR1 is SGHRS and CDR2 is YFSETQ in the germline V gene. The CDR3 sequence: CASSQGLAGGPRASTDTQYF. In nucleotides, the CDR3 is TGCGCCAGCAGCCAGGGACTAGCGGGGGGGCCGCGCGCTAGCACAGATACGCAGTATTTT. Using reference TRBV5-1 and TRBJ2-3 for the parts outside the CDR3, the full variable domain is KAGVTQTPRYLIKTRGQQVTLSCSPISGHRSVSWYQQTPGQGLQFLFEYFSETQRNKGNFPGRFSGRQFSNSRSEMNVSTLELGDSALYLCASSQGLAGGPRASTDTQYFGPGTRLTVL.

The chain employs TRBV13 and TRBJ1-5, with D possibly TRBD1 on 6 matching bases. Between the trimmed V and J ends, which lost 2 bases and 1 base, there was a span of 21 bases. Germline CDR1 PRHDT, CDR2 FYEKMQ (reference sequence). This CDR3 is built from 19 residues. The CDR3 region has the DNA TGTGCCAGCAGCTTAAGCACCGCGAGGGGGGGACCCAGCAATCAGCCCCAGCATTTT. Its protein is CASSLSTARGGPSNQPQHF. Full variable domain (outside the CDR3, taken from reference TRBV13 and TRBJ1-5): AAGVIQSPRHLIKEKRETATLKCYPIPRHDTVYWYQQGPGQDPQFLISFYEKMQSDKGSIPDRFSAQQFSDYHSELNMSSLELGDSALYFCASSLSTARGGPSNQPQHFGDGTRLSIL.

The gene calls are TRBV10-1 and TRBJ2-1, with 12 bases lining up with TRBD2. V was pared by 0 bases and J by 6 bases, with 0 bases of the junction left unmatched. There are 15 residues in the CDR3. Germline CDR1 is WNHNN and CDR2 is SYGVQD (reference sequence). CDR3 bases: TGCGCCAGCAGTGAGTCGACTAGCGGGGGCAATGAGCAGTTCTTC. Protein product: CASSESTSGGNEQFF.

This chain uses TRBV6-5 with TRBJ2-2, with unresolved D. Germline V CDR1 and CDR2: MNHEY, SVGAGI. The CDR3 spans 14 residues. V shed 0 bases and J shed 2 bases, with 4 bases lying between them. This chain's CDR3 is CASSYSTNTGELFF. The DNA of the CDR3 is TGTGCCAGCAGTTACTCGACAAACACCGGGGAGCTGTTTTTT.

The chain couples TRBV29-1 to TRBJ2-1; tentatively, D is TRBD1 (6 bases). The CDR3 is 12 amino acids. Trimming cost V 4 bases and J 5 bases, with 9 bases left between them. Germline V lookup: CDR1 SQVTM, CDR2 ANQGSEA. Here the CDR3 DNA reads TGCAGCGTTGTTACAGGGAACAATGAGCAGTTCTTC. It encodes CSVVTGNNEQFF.

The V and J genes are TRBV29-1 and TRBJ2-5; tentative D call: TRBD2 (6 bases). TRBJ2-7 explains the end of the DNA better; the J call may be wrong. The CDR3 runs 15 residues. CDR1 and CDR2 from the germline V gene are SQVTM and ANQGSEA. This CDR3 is CSGGGGTGSSYEQYF. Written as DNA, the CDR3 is TGCAGCGGCGGAGGAGGGACTGGGAGCTCCTACGAGCAGTACTTC.

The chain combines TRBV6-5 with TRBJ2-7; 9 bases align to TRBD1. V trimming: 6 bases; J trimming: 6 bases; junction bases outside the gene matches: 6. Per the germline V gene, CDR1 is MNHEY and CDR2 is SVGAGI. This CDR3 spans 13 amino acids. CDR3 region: CASRWTGAGEQYF. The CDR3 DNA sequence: TGTGCCAGCAGGTGGACAGGGGCCGGCGAGCAGTACTTC.

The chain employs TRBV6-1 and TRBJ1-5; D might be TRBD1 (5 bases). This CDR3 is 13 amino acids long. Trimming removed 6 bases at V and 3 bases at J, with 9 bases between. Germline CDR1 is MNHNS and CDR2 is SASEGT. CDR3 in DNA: TGTGCCAGCAGGCGACAGAACAATCAGCCCCAGCATTTT. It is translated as CASRRQNNQPQHF.

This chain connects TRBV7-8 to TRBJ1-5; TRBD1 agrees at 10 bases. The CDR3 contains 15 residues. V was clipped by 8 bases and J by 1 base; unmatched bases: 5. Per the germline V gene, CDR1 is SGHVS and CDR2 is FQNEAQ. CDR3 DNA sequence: TGTGCCAGCTCCTCGGACAGGGGGAGCAATCAGCCCCAGCATTTT. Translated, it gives CASSSDRGSNQPQHF.

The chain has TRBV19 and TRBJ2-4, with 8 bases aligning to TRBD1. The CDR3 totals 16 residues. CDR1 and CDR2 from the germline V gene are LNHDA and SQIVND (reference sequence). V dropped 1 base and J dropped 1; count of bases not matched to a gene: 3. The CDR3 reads CASSIVDRAAKNIQYF. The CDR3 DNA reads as TGTGCCAGTAGTATAGTGGACAGGGCGGCCAAAAACATTCAGTACTTC. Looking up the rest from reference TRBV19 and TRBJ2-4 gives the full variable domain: DGGITQSPKYLFRKEGQNVTLSCEQNLNHDAMYWYRQDPGQGLRLIYYSQIVNDFQKGDIAEGYSVSREKKESFPLTVTSAQKNPTAFYLCASSIVDRAAKNIQYFGAGTRLSVL.

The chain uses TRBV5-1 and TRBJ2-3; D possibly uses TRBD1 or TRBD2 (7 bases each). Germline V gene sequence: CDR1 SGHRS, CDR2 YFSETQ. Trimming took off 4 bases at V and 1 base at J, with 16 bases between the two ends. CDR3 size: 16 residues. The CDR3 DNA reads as TGCGCCAGCAGCAATAACAGGGGAGGGGGCACAGATACGCAGTATTTT. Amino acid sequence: CASSNNRGGGTDTQYF.

CDR3: CASSRDRGAHSYEQYF. For the CDR3, the DNA is TGTGCCAGCAGTCGGGACAGGGGGGCCCACTCCTACGAGCAGTACTTC. The chain couples TRBV6-6 to TRBJ2-7, with 11 bases aligning to TRBD1. V shed 5 bases, J shed 0 bases, and the junction held 6 bases outside the gene matches. The CDR3 spans 16 residues. The germline V gene has CDR1 MNHNY and CDR2 SVGAGI (reference sequence).